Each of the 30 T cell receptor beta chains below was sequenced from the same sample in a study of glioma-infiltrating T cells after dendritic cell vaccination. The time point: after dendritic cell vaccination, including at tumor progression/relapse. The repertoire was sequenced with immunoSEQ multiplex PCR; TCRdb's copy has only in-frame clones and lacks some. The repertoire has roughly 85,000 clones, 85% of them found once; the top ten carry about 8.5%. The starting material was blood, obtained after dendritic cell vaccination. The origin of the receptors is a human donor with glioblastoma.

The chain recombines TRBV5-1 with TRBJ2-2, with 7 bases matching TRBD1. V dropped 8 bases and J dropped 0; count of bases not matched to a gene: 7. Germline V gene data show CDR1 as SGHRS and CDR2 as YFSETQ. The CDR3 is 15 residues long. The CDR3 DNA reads TGCGCCAGTGGGGACAGCCTCGCGAACACCGGGGAGCTGTTTTTT. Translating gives CASGDSLANTGELFF.

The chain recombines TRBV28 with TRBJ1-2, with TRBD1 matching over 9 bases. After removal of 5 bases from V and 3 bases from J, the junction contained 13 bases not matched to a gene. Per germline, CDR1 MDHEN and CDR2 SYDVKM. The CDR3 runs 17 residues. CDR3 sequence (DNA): TGTGCCAGCAGTGCCAGACTAGGACAGGGGAGTCACTATGGCTACACCTTC. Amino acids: CASSARLGQGSHYGYTF.

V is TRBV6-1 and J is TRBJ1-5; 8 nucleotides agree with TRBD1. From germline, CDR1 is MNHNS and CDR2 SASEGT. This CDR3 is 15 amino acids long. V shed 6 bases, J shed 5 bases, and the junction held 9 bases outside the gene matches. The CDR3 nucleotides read TGTGCCAGCAGCGGAGACTCAGGGGGCTATCAGCCCCAGCATTTT. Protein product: CASSGDSGGYQPQHF.

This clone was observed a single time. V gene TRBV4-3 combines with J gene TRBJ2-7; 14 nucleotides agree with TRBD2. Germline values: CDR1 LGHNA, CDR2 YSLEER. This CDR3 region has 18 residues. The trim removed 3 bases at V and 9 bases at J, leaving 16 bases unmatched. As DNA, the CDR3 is TGCGCCAGCAGCCATCAGAGGGCAGGGACTAGCGGGGGATCAGGGCAGTACTTC. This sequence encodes CASSHQRAGTSGGSGQYF.

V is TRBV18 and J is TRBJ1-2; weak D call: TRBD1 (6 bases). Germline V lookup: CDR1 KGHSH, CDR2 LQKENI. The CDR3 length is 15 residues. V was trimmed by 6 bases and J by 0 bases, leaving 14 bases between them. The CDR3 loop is CASSRGRHSNYGYTF. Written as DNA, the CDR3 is TGTGCCAGCTCCAGGGGACGTCACTCTAACTATGGCTACACCTTC.

Here the CDR3 reads CASIEKLGGPADTQYF. CDR3 nucleotide sequence: TGTGCCAGCATCGAAAAGTTGGGGGGGCCGGCAGATACGCAGTATTTT. The chain joins TRBV11-1 to TRBJ2-3; D possibly corresponds to TRBD2 (7 bases). Germline V lookup: CDR1 SGHAT, CDR2 FQDESV (reference sequence). The CDR3 spans 16 residues. Trimming cost V 7 bases and J 4 bases, with 21 bases left between them.

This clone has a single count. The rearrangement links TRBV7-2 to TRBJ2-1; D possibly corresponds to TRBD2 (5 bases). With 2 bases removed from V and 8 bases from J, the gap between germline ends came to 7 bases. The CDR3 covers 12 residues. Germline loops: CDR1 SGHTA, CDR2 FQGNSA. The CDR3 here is CASSLRGYEQFF. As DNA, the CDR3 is TGTGCCAGCAGCTTAAGAGGGTATGAGCAGTTCTTC.

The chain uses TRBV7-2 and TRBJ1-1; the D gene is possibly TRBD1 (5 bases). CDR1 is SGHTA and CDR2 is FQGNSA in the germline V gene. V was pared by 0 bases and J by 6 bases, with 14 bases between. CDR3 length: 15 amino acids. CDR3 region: CASSLAPDSWAEAFF. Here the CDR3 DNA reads TGTGCCAGCAGCTTAGCGCCCGACAGCTGGGCTGAAGCTTTCTTT.

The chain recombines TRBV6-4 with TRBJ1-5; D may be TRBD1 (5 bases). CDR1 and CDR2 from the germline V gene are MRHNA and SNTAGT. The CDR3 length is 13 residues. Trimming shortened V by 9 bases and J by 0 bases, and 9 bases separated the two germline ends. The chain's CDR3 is CASSTDSNQPQHF. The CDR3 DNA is TGTGCCAGTTCGACAGATAGCAATCAGCCCCAGCATTTT.

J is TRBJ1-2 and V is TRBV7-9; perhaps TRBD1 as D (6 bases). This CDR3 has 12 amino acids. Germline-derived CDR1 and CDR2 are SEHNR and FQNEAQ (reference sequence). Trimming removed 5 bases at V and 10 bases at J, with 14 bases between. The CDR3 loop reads CASSRQDSFYTF. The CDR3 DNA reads TGTGCCAGCAGCCGACAGGACTCATTCTACACCTTC.

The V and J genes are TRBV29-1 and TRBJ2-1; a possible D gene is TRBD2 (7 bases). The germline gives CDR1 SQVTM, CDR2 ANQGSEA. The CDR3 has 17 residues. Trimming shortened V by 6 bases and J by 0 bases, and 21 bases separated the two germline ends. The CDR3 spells CSVRRGGVTSSYNEQFF. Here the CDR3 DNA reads TGCAGCGTCCGAAGGGGGGGAGTTACCAGCTCCTACAATGAGCAGTTCTTC.

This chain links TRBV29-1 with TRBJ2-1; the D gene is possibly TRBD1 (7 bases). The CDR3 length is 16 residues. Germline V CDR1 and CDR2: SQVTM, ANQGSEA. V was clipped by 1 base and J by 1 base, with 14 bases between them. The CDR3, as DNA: TGCAGCGTTGAAGTCCGCGGGACAGTGTCCTACAATGAGCAGTTCTTC. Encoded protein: CSVEVRGTVSYNEQFF.

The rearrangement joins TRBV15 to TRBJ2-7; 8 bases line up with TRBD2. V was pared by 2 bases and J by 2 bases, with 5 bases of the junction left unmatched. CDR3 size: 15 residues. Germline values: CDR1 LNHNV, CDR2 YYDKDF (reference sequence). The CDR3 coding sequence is TGTGCCACCAGCAGAAAAGCGGGAGTAACCTACGAGCAGTACTTC. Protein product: CATSRKAGVTYEQYF.

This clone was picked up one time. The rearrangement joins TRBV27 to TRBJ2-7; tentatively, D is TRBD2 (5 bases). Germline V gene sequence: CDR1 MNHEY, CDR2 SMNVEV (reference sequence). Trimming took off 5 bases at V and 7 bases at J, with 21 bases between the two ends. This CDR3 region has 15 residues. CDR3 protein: CASSIGLPLTGEQYF. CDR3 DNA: TGTGCCAGCAGTATTGGCCTTCCCCTGACGGGGGAGCAGTACTTC.

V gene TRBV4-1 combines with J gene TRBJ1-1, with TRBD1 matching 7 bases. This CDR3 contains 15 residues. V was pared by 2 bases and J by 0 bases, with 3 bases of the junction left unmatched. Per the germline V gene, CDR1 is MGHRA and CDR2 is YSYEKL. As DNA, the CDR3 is TGCGCCAGCAGCCAACCGGACAGGATGAACACTGAAGCTTTCTTT. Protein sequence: CASSQPDRMNTEAFF.

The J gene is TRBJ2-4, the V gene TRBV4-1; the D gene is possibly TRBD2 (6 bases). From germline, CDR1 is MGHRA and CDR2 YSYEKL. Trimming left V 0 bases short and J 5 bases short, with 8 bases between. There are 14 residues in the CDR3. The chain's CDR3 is CASSQEGGENIQYF. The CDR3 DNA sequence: TGCGCCAGCAGCCAAGAAGGCGGGGAAAACATTCAGTACTTC.

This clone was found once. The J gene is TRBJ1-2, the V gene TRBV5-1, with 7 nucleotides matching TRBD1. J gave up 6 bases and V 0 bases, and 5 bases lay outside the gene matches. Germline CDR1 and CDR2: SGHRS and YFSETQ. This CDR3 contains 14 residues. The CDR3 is CASSLAPGGDGYTF. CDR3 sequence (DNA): TGCGCCAGCAGCTTGGCGCCAGGGGGTGATGGCTACACCTTC.

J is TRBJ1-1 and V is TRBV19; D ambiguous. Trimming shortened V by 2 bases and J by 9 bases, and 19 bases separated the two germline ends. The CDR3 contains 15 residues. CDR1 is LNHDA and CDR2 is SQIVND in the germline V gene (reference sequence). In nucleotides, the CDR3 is TGTGCCAGTAGTATACCCCGACACCCGGCCGGAAAAGCTTTCTTT. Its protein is CASSIPRHPAGKAFF.

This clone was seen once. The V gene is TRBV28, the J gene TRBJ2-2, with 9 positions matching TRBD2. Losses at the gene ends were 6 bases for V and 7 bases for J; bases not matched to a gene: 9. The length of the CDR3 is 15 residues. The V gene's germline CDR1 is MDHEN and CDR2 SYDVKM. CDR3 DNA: TGTGCCAGCAGCCCACTTAGCGGGAGTTTCGGGGAGCTGTTTTTT. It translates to CASSPLSGSFGELFF.

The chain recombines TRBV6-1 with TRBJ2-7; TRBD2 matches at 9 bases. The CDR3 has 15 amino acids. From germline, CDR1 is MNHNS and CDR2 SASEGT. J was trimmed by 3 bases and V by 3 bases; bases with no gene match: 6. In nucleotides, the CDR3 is TGTGCCAGCAGTGACCTCGGACTAGCGATCTACGAGCAGTACTTC. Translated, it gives CASSDLGLAIYEQYF.

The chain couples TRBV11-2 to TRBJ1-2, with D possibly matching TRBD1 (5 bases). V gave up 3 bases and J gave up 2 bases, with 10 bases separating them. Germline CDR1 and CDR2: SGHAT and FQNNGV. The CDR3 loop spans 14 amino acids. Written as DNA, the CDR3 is TGTGCCAGCAGCTTCGACAGCTCCAACTATGGCTACACCTTC. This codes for CASSFDSSNYGYTF.

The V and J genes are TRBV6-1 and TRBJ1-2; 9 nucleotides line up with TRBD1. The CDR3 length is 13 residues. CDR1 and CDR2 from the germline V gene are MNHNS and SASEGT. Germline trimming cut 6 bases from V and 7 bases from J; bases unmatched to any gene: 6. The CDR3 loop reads CASRGQGQIGYTF. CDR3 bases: TGTGCCAGCAGAGGACAGGGGCAGATTGGCTACACCTTC.

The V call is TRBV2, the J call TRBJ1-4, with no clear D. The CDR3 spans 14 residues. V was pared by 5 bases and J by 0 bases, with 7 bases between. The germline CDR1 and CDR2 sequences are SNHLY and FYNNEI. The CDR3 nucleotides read TGTGCCAGCAGTCACAAGACAACTAATGAAAAACTGTTTTTT. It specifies CASSHKTTNEKLFF.

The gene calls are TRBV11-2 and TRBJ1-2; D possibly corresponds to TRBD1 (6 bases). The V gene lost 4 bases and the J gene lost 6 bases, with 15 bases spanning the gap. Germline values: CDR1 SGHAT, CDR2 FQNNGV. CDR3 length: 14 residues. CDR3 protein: CASSSLQGRDGYTF. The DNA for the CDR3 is TGTGCCAGCAGCTCTCTTCAGGGGCGAGATGGCTACACCTTC. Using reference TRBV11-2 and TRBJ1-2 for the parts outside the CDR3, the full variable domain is EAGVAQSPRYKIIEKRQSVAFWCNPISGHATLYWYQQILGQGPKLLIQFQNNGVVDDSQLPKDRFSAERLKGVDSTLKIQPAKLEDSAVYLCASSSLQGRDGYTFGSGTRLTVV.

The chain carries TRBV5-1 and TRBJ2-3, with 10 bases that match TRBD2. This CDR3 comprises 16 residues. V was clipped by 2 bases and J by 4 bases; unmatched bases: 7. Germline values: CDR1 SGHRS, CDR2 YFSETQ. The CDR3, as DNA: TGCGCCAGCAGCTTAGGGGTAGCGGGGGGCGCAGATACGCAGTATTTT. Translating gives CASSLGVAGGADTQYF.

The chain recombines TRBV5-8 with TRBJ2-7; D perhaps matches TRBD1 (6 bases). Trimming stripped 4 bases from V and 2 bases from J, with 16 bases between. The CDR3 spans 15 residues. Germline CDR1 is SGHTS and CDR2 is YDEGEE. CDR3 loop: CASSMDRSETYEQYF. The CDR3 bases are TGTGCCAGCAGCATGGACAGATCCGAGACCTACGAGCAGTACTTC.

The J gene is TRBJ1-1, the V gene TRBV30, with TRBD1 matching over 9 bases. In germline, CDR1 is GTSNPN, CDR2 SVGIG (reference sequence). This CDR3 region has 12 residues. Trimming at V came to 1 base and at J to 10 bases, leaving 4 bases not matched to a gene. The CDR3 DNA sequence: TGTGCCTGGAGTGCCGGGACAGGGCTAGCTTTCTTT. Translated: CAWSAGTGLAFF.

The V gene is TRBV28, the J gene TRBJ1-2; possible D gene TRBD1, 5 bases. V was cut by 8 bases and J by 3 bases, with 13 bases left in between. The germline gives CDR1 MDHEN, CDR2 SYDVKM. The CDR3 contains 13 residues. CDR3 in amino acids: CASLNAGYYGYTF. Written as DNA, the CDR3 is TGTGCCAGCCTCAACGCAGGGTACTATGGCTACACCTTC.

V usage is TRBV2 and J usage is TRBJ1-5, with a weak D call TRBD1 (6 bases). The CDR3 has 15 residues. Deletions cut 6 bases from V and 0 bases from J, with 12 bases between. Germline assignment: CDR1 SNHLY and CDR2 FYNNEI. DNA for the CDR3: TGTGCCAGCAGCCGACAGGATAATAGCAATCAGCCCCAGCATTTT. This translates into CASSRQDNSNQPQHF.

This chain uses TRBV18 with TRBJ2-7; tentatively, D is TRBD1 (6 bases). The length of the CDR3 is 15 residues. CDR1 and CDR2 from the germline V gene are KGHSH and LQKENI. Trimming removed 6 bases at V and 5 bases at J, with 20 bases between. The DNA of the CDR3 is TGTGCCAGCTCTTCAGGGGTGACATCCCTGGACGAGCAGTACTTC. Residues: CASSSGVTSLDEQYF.